This TCR beta chain was recorded in a study of T-cell reconstitution after alpha-beta-depleted transplantation in children. Library preparation (for TCRbeta) was performed with unique molecular identifiers. TCRdb re-called the PCR reads through MiXCR, storing one row per CDR3 protein. In the table there are more than 300,000 distinct CDR3 sequences, around 16% of which are singletons. Whole-study results and caveats: Expanded clones from the graft, numbering several hundred, reportedly supplied alpha-beta T cells about two months after transplant.

This clonotype came up many times. What it recognizes is unknown. With 7 bases removed from V and 3 bases from J, the gap between germline ends came to 15 bases. CDR3 size: 14 residues. CDR1 is MNHEY and CDR2 is SVGAGI in the germline V gene. V usage is TRBV6-5 and J usage is TRBJ1-1; perhaps TRBD1 as D (6 bases). The sequencing used PBMCs, mostly from graft donor cells, collected 360 days after TCRalphabeta/CD19-depleted stem cell transplant. The sequence was obtained from a male patient between 2 and 10 years old who had a stem cell transplant for acute lymphoblastic leukemia, so the T cells may come from the graft donor. This CDR3 is CASKFWGRDTEAFF. CDR3 nucleotides: TGTGCCAGCAAGTTCTGGGGGCGGGACACTGAAGCTTTCTTT.